This note documents a single T cell receptor beta chain sequence. What it recognizes is unknown. This sample stems from a study of identifying expanded T cells in peripheral blood. The CDR3 is made up of 16 amino acids. Losses at the gene ends were 0 bases for V and 10 bases for J; bases not matched to a gene: 10. Germline loops: CDR1 SGDLS, CDR2 YYNGEE. Points from the study as a whole: Technical replicates showed roughly 1.2 changed clones; two weeks approximately 16; four weeks 19. Variance in clone template counts between roughly two-week samples significantly increased with total template count across all healthy donors.

During the collection period, no donor immune events like infections were recorded. Sequencing was performed with immunoSEQ multiplex PCR; in TCRdb, only in-frame clones are kept and a portion is missing. This sample carries 100,000 to 150,000 clones, roughly 82% of them seen once, and the ten largest clones take over 3%. This clonotype was sampled from a person aged 18 to 69 in good health. The sequencing input was blood. This chain links TRBV9 with TRBJ2-5, with 12 bases fitting TRBD2. The CDR3 nucleotides are TGTGCCAGCAGCGTAGCTTCCCTCGGACTAGCGGGACTCCAGTACTTC. Translating it yields CASSVASLGLAGLQYF.